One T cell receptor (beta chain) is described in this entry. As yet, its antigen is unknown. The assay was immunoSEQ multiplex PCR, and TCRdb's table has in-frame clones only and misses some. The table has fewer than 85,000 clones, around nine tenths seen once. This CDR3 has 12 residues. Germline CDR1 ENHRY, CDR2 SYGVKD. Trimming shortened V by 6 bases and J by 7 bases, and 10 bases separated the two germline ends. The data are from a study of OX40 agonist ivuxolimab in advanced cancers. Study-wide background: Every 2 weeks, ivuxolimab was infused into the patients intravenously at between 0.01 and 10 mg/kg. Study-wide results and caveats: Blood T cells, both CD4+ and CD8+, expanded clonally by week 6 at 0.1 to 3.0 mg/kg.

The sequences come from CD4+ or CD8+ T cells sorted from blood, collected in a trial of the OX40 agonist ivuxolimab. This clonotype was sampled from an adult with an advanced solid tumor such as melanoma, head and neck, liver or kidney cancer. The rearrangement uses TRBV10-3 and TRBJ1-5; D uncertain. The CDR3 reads CAISDMGQPQHF. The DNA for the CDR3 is TGTGCCATCAGCGACATGGGGCAGCCCCAGCATTTT.